This TCR beta chain originates from a study of shared clonotypes between healthy human individuals. The CDR3 loop spans 15 amino acids. CDR1 and CDR2 from the germline V gene are SGHRS and YFSETQ. V lost 4 bases and J lost 4; bases outside the gene matches: 5. Note on this clone: Other DNA variants within this sample encode the same CDR3.

Naive CD8 populations comprised CD45RO-negative cells positively selected for CCR7, excluding terminally differentiated effector memory CD45RA+ cells. Profiling relied on immunoSEQ multiplex PCR, and the TCRdb table lists in-frame clones only, not all of them. The sample yields over 2 million clones, about 95% seen once. Sequences were obtained from naive CD8+ T cells sorted from blood. V gene TRBV5-1 combines with J gene TRBJ2-1; TRBD2 aligns across 10 bases. This clonotype was sampled from a young man in good health. The CDR3 sequence: CASSPRTSGYNEQFF. The CDR3, as DNA: TGCGCCAGCAGCCCTCGGACTAGCGGATACAATGAGCAGTTCTTC.